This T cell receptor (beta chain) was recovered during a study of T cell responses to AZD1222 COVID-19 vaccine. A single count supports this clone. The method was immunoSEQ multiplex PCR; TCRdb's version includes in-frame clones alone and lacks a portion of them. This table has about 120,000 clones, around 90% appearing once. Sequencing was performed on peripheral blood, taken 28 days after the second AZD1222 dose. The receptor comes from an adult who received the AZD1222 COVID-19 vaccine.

In nucleotides, the CDR3 is TGTGCCAGCTCACCACCTTTCCGGGACAGGGATGCTAACTATGGCTACACCTTC. Amino acids: CASSPPFRDRDANYGYTF. This sequence joins TRBV18 and TRBJ1-2; 9 bases agree with TRBD1. V lost 0 bases, J lost 0 bases, and 8 bases stayed unmatched. From germline, CDR1 is KGHSH and CDR2 LQKENI. The CDR3 is 18 amino acids.